This T cell receptor beta chain comes out of a study of T-cell memory formation after mild COVID-19. Study overall: Clusters of TCRs were largely donor specific. Overall study results and limits: Later expanders leaned toward CD4+, whereas clones contracting from day 15 to 85 were balanced CD4/CD8. The study detected some responding clones in pre-infection memory, suggesting cross-reactive memory joined. Contracting CD4+ clones sat mainly in CM and EM; CD8+ in EMRA.

There are 16 residues in the CDR3. V shed 5 bases and J shed 0 bases, with 17 bases lying between them. CDR1 and CDR2 from the germline V gene are SGHAT and FQNNGV. TCRdb ran MiXCR on the 5' RACE reads and lists one entry per CDR3 protein. The sample shows a few hundred thousand distinct CDR3 sequences, roughly 20% of them seen only once. About this clonotype itself: What it binds is not known.

Material for sequencing was PBMCs or a T cell subset sorted from them (not recorded which). The rearrangement joins TRBV11-2 to TRBJ2-7; D is ambiguous. The clonotype originates from a man aged 18 to 30 who had mild COVID-19 (a few samples of this study predate the infection). Cell type and time point are not known. The CDR3 sequence: CASSRSVTLSSYEQYV. The CDR3 DNA follows: TGTGCCAGCAGCCGATCCGTGACATTGAGCTCCTACGAGCAGTACGTC.